This TCR beta chain emerged from a study of T cell responses to AZD1222 COVID-19 vaccine. Notes on the study in general: Spike-specific TCR breadth and depth were elevated following two AZD1222 doses. Donors, mostly white British, included more females; clonal diversity was possibly underestimated. Unmutated variant regions are reportedly the target of nearly half of TCRs that are spike-specific.

A note on this clone: Its antigen remains unknown.

Trimming cost V 3 bases and J 5 bases, with 13 bases left between them. CDR1 is SGHAT, CDR2 FQDESV, per germline (reference sequence). There are 14 residues in the CDR3. Whether given at about 4 or about 12 weeks, second doses were pooled. The data were produced by immunoSEQ multiplex PCR, yet TCRdb's version contains in-frame clones alone and is incomplete. Among some 96,000 clones listed, approximately 84% were seen once. This specimen consisted of peripheral blood, obtained 28 days after the second AZD1222 dose. The clonotype originates from an adult who received the AZD1222 COVID-19 vaccine. This rearrangement joins TRBV11-1 to TRBJ1-1; D is unclear. This CDR3 reads CASSFGEARTEAFF. Written as DNA, the CDR3 is TGTGCCAGCAGCTTCGGAGAAGCTAGGACTGAAGCTTTCTTT.